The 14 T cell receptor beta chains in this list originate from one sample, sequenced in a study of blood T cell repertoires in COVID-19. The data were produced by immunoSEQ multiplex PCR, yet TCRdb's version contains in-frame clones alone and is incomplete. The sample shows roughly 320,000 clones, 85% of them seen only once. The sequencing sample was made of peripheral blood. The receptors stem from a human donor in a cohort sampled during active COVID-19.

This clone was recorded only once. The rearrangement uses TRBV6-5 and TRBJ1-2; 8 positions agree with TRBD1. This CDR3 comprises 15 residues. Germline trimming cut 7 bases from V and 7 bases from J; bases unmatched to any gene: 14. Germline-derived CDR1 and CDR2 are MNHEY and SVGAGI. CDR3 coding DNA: TGTGCCAGCACATTTGGACAGGGCGGTCTGGGTGGCTACACCTTC. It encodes CASTFGQGGLGGYTF.

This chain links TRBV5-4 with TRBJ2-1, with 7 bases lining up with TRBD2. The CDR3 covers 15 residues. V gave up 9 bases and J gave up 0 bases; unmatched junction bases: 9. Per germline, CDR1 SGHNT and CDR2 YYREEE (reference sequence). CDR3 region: CATGSGASSYNEQFF. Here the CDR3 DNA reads TGTGCCACCGGAAGCGGGGCGAGCTCCTACAATGAGCAGTTCTTC.

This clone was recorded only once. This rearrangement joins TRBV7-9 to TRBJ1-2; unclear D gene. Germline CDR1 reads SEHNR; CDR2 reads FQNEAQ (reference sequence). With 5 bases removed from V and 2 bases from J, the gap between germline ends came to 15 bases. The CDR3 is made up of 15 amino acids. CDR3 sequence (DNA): TGTGCCAGCAGCCGTGGTCCGGGCGGGAACTATGGCTACACCTTC. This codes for CASSRGPGGNYGYTF.

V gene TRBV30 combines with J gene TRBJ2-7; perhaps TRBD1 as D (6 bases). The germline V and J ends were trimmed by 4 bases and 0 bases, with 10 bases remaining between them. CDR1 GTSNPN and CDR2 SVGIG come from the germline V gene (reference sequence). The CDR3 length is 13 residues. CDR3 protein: CAWNRARSYEQYF. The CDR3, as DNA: TGTGCCTGGAACAGGGCACGCTCCTACGAGCAGTACTTC.

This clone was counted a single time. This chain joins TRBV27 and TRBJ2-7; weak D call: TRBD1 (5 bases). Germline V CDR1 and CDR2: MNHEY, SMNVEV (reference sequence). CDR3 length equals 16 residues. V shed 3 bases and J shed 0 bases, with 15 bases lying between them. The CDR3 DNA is TGTGCCAGCAGTTTGTCGACAGACATTAGCTCCTACGAGCAGTACTTC. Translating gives CASSLSTDISSYEQYF.

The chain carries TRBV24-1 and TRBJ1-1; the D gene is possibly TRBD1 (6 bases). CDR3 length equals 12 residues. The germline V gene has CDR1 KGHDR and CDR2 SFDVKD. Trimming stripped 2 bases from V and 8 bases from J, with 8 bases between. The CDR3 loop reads CATSDSTGEAFF. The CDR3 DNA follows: TGTGCCACCAGTGATTCGACAGGCGAAGCTTTCTTT.

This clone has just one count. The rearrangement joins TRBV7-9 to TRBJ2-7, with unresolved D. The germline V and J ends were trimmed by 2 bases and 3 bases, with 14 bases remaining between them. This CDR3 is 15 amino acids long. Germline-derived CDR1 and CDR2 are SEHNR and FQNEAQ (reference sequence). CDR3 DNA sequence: TGTGCCAGCAGCTTACCGTTTGCGGATAGCTACGAGCAGTACTTC. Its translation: CASSLPFADSYEQYF.

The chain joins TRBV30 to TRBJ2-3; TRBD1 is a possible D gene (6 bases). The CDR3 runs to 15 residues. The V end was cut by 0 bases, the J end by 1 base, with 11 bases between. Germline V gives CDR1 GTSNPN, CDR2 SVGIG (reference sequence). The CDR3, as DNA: TGTGCCTGGAGTGTACACTCAGGGGGCACAGATACGCAGTATTTT. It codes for CAWSVHSGGTDTQYF. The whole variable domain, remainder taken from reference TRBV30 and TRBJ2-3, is SQTIHQWPATLVQPVGSPLSLECTVEGTSNPNLYWYRQAAGRGLQLLFYSVGIGQISSEVPQNLSASRPQDRQFILSSKKLLLSDSGFYLCAWSVHSGGTDTQYFGPGTRLTVL.

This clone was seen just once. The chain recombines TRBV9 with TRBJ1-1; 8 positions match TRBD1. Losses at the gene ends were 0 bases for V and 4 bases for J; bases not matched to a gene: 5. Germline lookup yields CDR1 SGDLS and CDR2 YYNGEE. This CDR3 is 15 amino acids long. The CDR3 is CASSVVGDRPTEAFF. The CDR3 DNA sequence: TGTGCCAGCAGCGTAGTGGGGGACAGGCCCACTGAAGCTTTCTTT.

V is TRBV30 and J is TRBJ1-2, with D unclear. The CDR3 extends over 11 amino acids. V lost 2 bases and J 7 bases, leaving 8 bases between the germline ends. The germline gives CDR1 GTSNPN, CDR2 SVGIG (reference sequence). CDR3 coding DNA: TGTGCCTGGAGTCGTGGACTTGGCTACACCTTC. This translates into CAWSRGLGYTF.

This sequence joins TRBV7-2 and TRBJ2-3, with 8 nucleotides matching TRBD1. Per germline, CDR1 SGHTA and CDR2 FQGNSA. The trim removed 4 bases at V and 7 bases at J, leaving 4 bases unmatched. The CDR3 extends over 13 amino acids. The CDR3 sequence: CASSSGGGNTQYF. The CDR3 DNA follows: TGTGCCAGCAGCTCAGGGGGCGGGAATACGCAGTATTTT.

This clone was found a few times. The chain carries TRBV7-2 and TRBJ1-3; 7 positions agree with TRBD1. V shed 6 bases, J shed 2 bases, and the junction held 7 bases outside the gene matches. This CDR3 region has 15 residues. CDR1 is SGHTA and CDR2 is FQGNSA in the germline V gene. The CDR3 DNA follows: TGTGCCAGCAGTTTTTACAGGGGCCCTGGAAACACCATATATTTT. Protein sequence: CASSFYRGPGNTIYF.

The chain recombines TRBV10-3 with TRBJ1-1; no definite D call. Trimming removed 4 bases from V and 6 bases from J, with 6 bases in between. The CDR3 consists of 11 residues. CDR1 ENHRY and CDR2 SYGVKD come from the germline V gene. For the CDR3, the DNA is TGTGCCATCAGTGCTAGGTCTGAAGCTTTCTTT. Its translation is CAISARSEAFF.

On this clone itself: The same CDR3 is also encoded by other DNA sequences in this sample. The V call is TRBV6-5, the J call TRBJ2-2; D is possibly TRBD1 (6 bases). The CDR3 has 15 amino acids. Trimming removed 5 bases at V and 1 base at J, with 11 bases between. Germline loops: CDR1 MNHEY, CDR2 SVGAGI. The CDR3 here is CASSLDRRNTGELFF. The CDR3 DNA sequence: TGTGCCAGCAGTCTCGACAGGAGGAACACCGGGGAGCTGTTTTTT.